The present entry profiles one T cell receptor (beta chain) with its context. What antigen it recognizes has not been identified. No clone much larger than this one lies a single base away; base qualities are absent. The data are from a study of T cell responses to AZD1222 COVID-19 vaccine (dated by TCRdb to 2020 to 2022). Some background on the complete study: AZD1222 recipients given second doses at about 4 weeks or at about 12 weeks were pooled, since spike-specific TCR depth and breadth were not found to differ between the two schedules. TCR sequencing was performed for more than 230 trial participants, of whom about 200 were given two doses of AZD1222 and around 26 were given two doses of MenACWY control vaccine. Trial participants were enrolled by age into 18-55, 56-69 and 70-plus year subgroups, with around 150, 28 and 57 TCR-sequenced participants respectively.

The CDR3 regions of human TCRbeta chains were analyzed by immunosequencing. Per the source publication's procedure: TCRs in the repertoires were compared against a reference library of SARS-CoV-2-specific TCRs that had been generated with the MIRA antigen-specificity platform. Breadth was defined as the fraction of unique TCRs that were SARS-CoV-2-associated, and depth was defined as the fraction of total T cells that were SARS-CoV-2-associated. Using the MIRA data, every spike-specific TCR was mapped to the spike region that the TCR reacted to and assigned to either a CD4 or a CD8 class. Log10-transformed breadth and depth values were compared by one-way ANOVA with Sidak's multiple comparisons tests. Here the immuneACCESS table is served through TCRdb, limited to in-frame sequences with V and J called. Missing clones are a known gap in these copies; in checked studies unresolved V genes cover under half, and the rest lacks a known reason. From that table come the V and J calls and clone size; the DNA was used to work out D and trimming. The sample yields more than 70,000 clones; 75% to 90% were counted once. The leading ten clones occupy 15% to 20% of the sample.

In light of the paper, this sample's time point label describes: baseline before first vaccination. The vaccinee samples were drawn from two UK trials, COV001 and COV002, one of which was a single-blind randomized controlled phase 2/3 trial testing AZD1222 (ChAdOx1 nCoV-19) in healthy adults. For TCRbeta chain sequencing, PBMC samples from trial participants were taken at day 0 and at day 28 after the second dose. Summary of the overall study and its limitations: Participants were mostly white British and included more females than males, and it was suggested by the authors that clonal diversity may have been underestimated. Vaccine-associated CD4 TCRs spanned the whole spike protein, with dominant responses in regions 160-218 and 743-854. Because no day 14 peak-response samples were available, the repertoires could be characterized only after the peak T cell response. The 56-69-year group was small, and its depth increase did not reach significance, likely because of low power. Conclusions about previously exposed vaccinees are limited, since just 5 or 6 AZD1222 recipients were seropositive for SARS-CoV-2 at baseline. Reportedly, close to half of the unique spike-specific TCRs recognized epitopes lying outside the regions that are mutated in the B.1.351 and B.1.1.7 variants. After two AZD1222 doses, spike-specific TCR breadth and depth were significantly higher than at day 0 and than in MenACWY recipients.

The CDR3 holds 15 amino acids from the cysteine to the phenylalanine. The CDR3 DNA has 45 bases and is translated from base 1. From a lookup of the germline V gene (reference sequence), CDR1 and CDR2 are LNHNV and YYDKDF. V loses 0 bases of germline sequence and J loses 0 bases, and the interval between the two ends is 9 bases. The V and J segments used are TRBV15 and TRBJ2-7, with no reliable assignment of the D segment. The source was peripheral blood, collected on day 0 of AZD1222 vaccination. This TCR was recovered from an adult in good health. CDR3 protein: CATSRDVGSSYEQYF. Here is the DNA: TGTGCCACCAGCAGAGATGTGGGAAGCTCCTACGAGCAGTACTTC.